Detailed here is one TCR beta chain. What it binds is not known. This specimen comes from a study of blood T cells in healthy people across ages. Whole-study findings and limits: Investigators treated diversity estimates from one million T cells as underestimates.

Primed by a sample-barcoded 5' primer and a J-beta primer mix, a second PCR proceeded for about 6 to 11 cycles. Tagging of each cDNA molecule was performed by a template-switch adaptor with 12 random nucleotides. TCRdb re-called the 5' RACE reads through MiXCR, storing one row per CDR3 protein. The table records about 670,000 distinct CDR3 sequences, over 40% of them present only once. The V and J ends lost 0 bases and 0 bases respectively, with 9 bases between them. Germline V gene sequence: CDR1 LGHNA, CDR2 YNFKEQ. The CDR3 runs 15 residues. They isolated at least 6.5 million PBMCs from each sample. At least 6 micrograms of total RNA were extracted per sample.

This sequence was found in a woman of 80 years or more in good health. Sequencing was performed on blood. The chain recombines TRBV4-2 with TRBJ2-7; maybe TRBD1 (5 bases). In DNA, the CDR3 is TGTGCCAGCAGCCAAGAGACAGCCACCTCCTACGAGCAGTACTTC. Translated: CASSQETATSYEQYF.